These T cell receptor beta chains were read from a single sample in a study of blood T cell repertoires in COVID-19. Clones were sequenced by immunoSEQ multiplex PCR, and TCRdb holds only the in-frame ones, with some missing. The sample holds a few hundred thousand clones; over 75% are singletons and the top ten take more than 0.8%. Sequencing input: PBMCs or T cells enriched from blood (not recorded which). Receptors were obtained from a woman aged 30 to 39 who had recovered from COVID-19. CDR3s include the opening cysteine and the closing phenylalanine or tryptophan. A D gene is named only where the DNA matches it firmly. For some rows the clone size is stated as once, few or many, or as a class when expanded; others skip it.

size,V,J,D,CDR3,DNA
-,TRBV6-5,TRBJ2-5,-,CASSYGGRGAQETQYF,TGTGCCAGCAGTTATGGCGGCAGGGGCGCACAAGAGACCCAGTACTTC
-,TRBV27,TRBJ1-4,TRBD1,CASQREGAGKLFF,TGTGCCAGCCAAAGAGAGGGGGCGGGGAAACTGTTTTTT
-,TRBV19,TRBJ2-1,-,CASSPTGVSYNEQFF,TGTGCCAGTAGTCCGACAGGAGTCTCCTACAATGAGCAGTTCTTC
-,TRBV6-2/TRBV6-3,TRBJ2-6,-,CASSYGQTGSGANVLTF,TGTGCCAGCAGTTATGGGCAAACGGGGTCTGGGGCCAACGTCCTGACTTTC
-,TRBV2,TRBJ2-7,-,CASTPGQPRRSSYEQYF,TGTGCCAGCACACCGGGACAACCCCGAAGAAGCTCCTACGAGCAGTACTTC
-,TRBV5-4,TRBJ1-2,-,CASSLAPWGENYGYTF,TGTGCCAGCAGCTTGGCCCCTTGGGGAGAAAACTATGGCTACACCTTC
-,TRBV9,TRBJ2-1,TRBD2,CASSPSGGTSSYNEQFF,TGTGCCAGCAGCCCCTCGGGAGGGACCAGCTCCTACAATGAGCAGTTCTTC
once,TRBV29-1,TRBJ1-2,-,CSVEDGQRYGYTF,TGCAGCGTTGAAGATGGACAGCGCTATGGCTACACCTTC
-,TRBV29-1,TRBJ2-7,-,CSARSGAFSYEQYF,TGCAGCGCCCGCTCAGGGGCCTTCTCCTACGAGCAGTACTTC
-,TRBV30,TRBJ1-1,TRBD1,CAWRIPGQGLNTEAFF,TGTGCCTGGAGGATCCCGGGACAGGGACTAAACACTGAAGCTTTCTTT
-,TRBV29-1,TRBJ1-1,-,CSISTGGFYTEAFF,TGCAGCATCTCCACGGGGGGATTTTATACTGAAGCTTTCTTT
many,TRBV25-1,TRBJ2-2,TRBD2,CASSPIVAGANTGELFF,TGTGCCAGCAGTCCCATCGTAGCGGGGGCGAACACCGGGGAGCTGTTTTTT
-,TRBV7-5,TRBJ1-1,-,CVRSGTAMNTEAFF,TGTGTCAGATCCGGGACAGCTATGAACACTGAAGCTTTCTTT
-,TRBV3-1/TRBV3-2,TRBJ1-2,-,CASSQPYGGFDGYTF,TGTGCCAGCAGCCAACCCTATGGGGGGTTTGATGGCTACACCTTC
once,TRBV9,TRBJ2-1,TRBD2,CASSVAAGGQLYYNEQFF,TGTGCCAGCAGCGTAGCAGCGGGGGGTCAACTATACTACAATGAGCAGTTCTTC